The TCR beta chain under discussion was sequenced for a study of T-cell reconstitution after alpha-beta-depleted transplantation in children. The study, taken as a whole, reports: Where alpha-beta T cells came from about two months after transplant was reportedly several hundred expanded graft clones. Surviving recipient cells, namely T cells and thymic progenitors, were the source of high day-60 TCRbeta diversity in some patients. T-cell counts and diversity at one year post-transplant came mainly from newly produced T cells.

This clonotype occurred a few times. Its specificity is unknown. It was with unique molecular identifiers that the TCRbeta library was prepared. TCRdb fed the PCR reads into MiXCR, producing one record per CDR3 protein. Of under 250,000 distinct CDR3 sequences in the sample, approximately 6.9% were seen once. The receptor's source is a boy between 2 and 10 years old with acute lymphoblastic leukemia, due to receive a stem cell transplant. Sequenced here: PBMCs, sampled before TCRalphabeta/CD19-depleted stem cell transplant.

CDR3 region: CASSQAGEAFF. CDR3 sequence (DNA): TGTGCCAGCAGCCAAGCCGGAGAAGCTTTCTTT. The chain carries TRBV3-1 and TRBJ1-1; D unresolved. This CDR3 spans 11 amino acids. Trimming removed 1 base from V and 8 bases from J, with 5 bases in between. The germline CDR1 and CDR2 sequences are LGHDT and YNNKEL (reference sequence).